Sequencing of this T cell receptor (beta chain) was carried out in a study of response to subunit inactivated influenza vaccine. TCRdb reprocessed the RT-PCR reads with MiXCR, giving one entry per CDR3 protein. The data show almost 250,000 distinct CDR3 sequences, 12% seen once. This clonotype was seen repeatedly, ten times or more. The sequences come from non-naive T cells sorted from PBMCs, collected 14 to 15 days before vaccination. The receptor comes from a man aged 45-60 years who received an inactivated influenza vaccine.

This chain's CDR3 is CASSLSWGQGAKTSTDTQYF. In DNA, the CDR3 is TGTGCCAGCAGTTTAAGCTGGGGGCAGGGGGCTAAAACTAGCACAGATACGCAGTATTTT. The chain uses TRBV12-3 or TRBV12-4 and TRBJ2-3; 8 bases map to TRBD1. J was trimmed by 0 bases and V by 2 bases; bases with no gene match: 16. This CDR3 region has 20 residues.